This T cell receptor beta chain was captured by sequencing in a study of cytotoxic CD8 clonotypes in ibrutinib-treated CLL. Some clones are missing from TCRdb's copy, which holds only in-frame ones; the method was immunoSEQ multiplex PCR. The sample holds around 150,000 clones, around nine tenths seen once. V lost 3 bases, J lost 2 bases, and 7 bases lay in between. Germline V gene data show CDR1 as SGHRS and CDR2 as YFSETQ. CDR3 length: 13 residues. J is TRBJ2-3 and V is TRBV5-1, with D unresolved. This TCR was sampled from a human donor with chronic lymphocytic leukemia. The input for sequencing was PBMCs, taken at disease progression, from a patient treated with ibrutinib. The CDR3 sequence is CASSSLPTDTQYF. The DNA of the CDR3 is TGCGCCAGCAGCTCTCTACCCACAGATACGCAGTATTTT.